This T cell receptor beta chain was captured in a study of T-cell memory formation after mild COVID-19. Study information: Largely donor-specific TCR clusters were found.

TCRdb used MiXCR to reprocess the 5' RACE reads, holding one entry per CDR3 protein. The sample records approximately 210,000 distinct CDR3 sequences, around 17% being singletons. This CDR3 region has 15 residues. Trimming cost V 6 bases and J 5 bases, with 17 bases left between them. The chain carries TRBV12-3 or TRBV12-4 and TRBJ1-5; D perhaps matches TRBD1 (5 bases). Specimen: PBMCs or a T cell subset sorted from them (not recorded which). This receptor was identified in an adult woman who had mild COVID-19 (a few samples of this study predate the infection). Cell type and time point are not known. The CDR3 coding sequence is TGTGCCAGCAGCCGCGGGGGGACGGGAGATCAGCCCCAGCATTTT. The encoded protein is CASSRGGTGDQPQHF.